This T cell receptor (beta chain) was captured by sequencing in a study of blood T cell repertoires in COVID-19. The wider study: T cells, B-cell-depleted T cells, or PBMCs provided the cDNA or gDNA that served as material.

The length of the CDR3 is 15 residues. V lost 0 bases and J 5 bases, leaving 15 bases between the germline ends. Germline values: CDR1 SGDLS, CDR2 YYNGEE. Methods used by the authors: Reference gene primers were amplified, and this amplification served to estimate nucleated cell counts. Profiled with immunoSEQ multiplex PCR; TCRdb holds only in-frame clones, not every one. V and J calls and clone size are copied from that table; D and trimming were computed from the DNA. The sample includes 95,000 to 150,000 clones, around three quarters of them seen just once. The sequence was collected from a man in his sixties with active or convalescent COVID-19. The rearrangement uses TRBV9 and TRBJ2-7; D is uncertain. The sample comprised peripheral blood. The CDR3 DNA follows: TGTGCCAGCAGCGTAGGAGGATCATTGATCGACGAGCAGTACTTC. It specifies CASSVGGSLIDEQYF.